This entry concerns a single T cell receptor beta chain. The RNA, about 0.5 to 1 ug, was put through reverse transcription using random hexamers. An immunoSEQ multiplex PCR amplified TCR beta CDR3 over 54 Vbeta and 13 Jbeta. TCRdb processed the immunoSEQ multiplex PCR reads anew with MiXCR; each CDR3 protein has one entry. This table holds about 150,000 distinct CDR3 sequences, 95% to 96% found once. CDR1 is MGHRA and CDR2 is YSYEKL in the germline V gene. The V gene end was trimmed by 5 bases and the J gene end by 7 bases; junction bases not matched to a gene: 6. The CDR3 contains 13 residues. Sequencing targeted TCR beta in blood CD8+ and CD4+ T cells. The sample originates from a study of CD8 T cells in Susac syndrome.

Sequencing was done on a sample of CD8+ T cells from PBMCs. The TCR originated in a human donor with multiple sclerosis. The chain is built from TRBV4-1 and TRBJ2-3; TRBD2 aligns across 7 bases. The CDR3 region is CASSYTGGNTQYF. The CDR3 nucleotides read TGCGCCAGCAGCTATACGGGAGGCAATACGCAGTATTTT.